This T cell receptor (beta chain) was sequenced for a study of cytomegalovirus exposure and HLA in healthy donors. Study as a whole: An earlier analysis identified under 130 million unique TCR beta sequences in approximately 190 million T cells.

Germline assignment: CDR1 MNHNS and CDR2 SASEGT. This CDR3 contains 14 residues. V gave up 6 bases and J gave up 8 bases, with 16 bases separating them. Of note for this clone: What it binds is unknown.

Primers: 60 Vbeta forward and 13 Jbeta reverse. TCRdb's table, derived via immunoSEQ multiplex PCR, lists solely in-frame clones and lacks some. The data hold approximately 37,000 clones, with around three quarters observed a single time. Findings of the study overall: In vitro checks showed that a few CMV-associated chains really do target CMV antigens. Researchers reported in a later analysis that a missense DCLRE1C variant was tied to TCR beta V- and J-gene trimming.

The chain has TRBV6-1 and TRBJ1-4; D uncertain. This TCR derives from a male donor in good health and CMV-seronegative. Sequencing input: PBMCs. The CDR3 sequence: CASRVAALAEKLFF. CDR3 coding DNA: TGTGCCAGCAGGGTGGCAGCGCTGGCGGAAAAACTGTTTTTT.